A selection of T cell receptor beta chains follows, all from one sample in a study of blood T cells in healthy people across ages. TCRdb ran MiXCR on the 5' RACE reads and lists one entry per CDR3 protein. Of 1.4 million or so distinct CDR3 sequences listed, approximately 43% are singletons. Specimen: blood. All receptors come from a woman aged 18-29 years in good health. The CDR3 runs from the conserved cysteine through the conserved F or W.

J gene: TRBJ2-3
V gene: TRBV4-1
CDR3 protein: CASSQGPARASTDTQYF

J gene: TRBJ2-3
V gene: TRBV7-2
CDR3 protein: CASSFRTSGTPETQYF

J gene: TRBJ1-4
V gene: TRBV6-6
CDR3 protein: CASSYLEGHEKLFF

J gene: TRBJ2-1
V gene: TRBV20-1
CDR3 protein: CSASPERGLASYNEQFF

J gene: TRBJ2-4
V gene: TRBV20-1
CDR3 protein: CSAGLSGAAKNIQYF

J gene: TRBJ1-2
V gene: TRBV25-1
CDR3 protein: CASSEYSGVNYGYTF

J gene: TRBJ1-1
V gene: TRBV6-5
CDR3 protein: CASSYGRINTDAFF

J gene: TRBJ2-7
V gene: TRBV21-1
CDR3 protein: CASSGAGSGNEQYF

J gene: TRBJ1-1
V gene: TRBV7-2
CDR3 protein: CASSSTATEAFF

J gene: TRBJ1-2
V gene: TRBV28
CDR3 protein: CASGTRGNNYGYTF

J gene: TRBJ2-2
V gene: TRBV7-3
CDR3 protein: CASSSGLPYGELFF

J gene: TRBJ2-2
V gene: TRBV7-8
CDR3 protein: CASSLAQAGYTGELFF

J gene: TRBJ2-7
V gene: TRBV5-1
CDR3 protein: CASSPGLGLAGANNEQYF

J gene: TRBJ2-2
V gene: TRBV20-1
CDR3 protein: CSARRGSVTGELFF

J gene: NA
V gene: TRBV6-1
CDR3 protein: CATESTSGRGSYNEQYF

J gene: TRBJ2-7
V gene: TRBV30
CDR3 protein: CAWSEELGQTYEQYF

J gene: TRBJ1-1
V gene: TRBV7-9
CDR3 protein: CASSSRPEAFF

J gene: TRBJ1-2
V gene: TRBV4-3
CDR3 protein: CASSPITDRLTNYGYTF

J gene: TRBJ2-1
V gene: TRBV20-1
CDR3 protein: CSARTTSGIRAGQFF

J gene: TRBJ1-1
V gene: TRBV2
CDR3 protein: CASSSAGGNRGGEAFF

J gene: TRBJ2-1
V gene: TRBV11-2
CDR3 protein: CASSETGAGSSYNEQFF

J gene: TRBJ1-5
V gene: TRBV13
CDR3 protein: CASSSGTGLPQHF

J gene: TRBJ2-4
V gene: TRBV29-1
CDR3 protein: CSVEAVTSGPRGEQYF

J gene: TRBJ2-5
V gene: TRBV23-1
CDR3 protein: CASIQVDPTGPQETQYF

J gene: TRBJ2-1
V gene: TRBV10-3
CDR3 protein: CAISASSGVYNEQFF

J gene: TRBJ1-5
V gene: TRBV12-3/TRBV12-4
CDR3 protein: CASSLAGLTPYSNQPQHF

J gene: TRBJ2-3
V gene: TRBV27
CDR3 protein: CASALGDFSTDTQYF

J gene: TRBJ2-5
V gene: TRBV20-1
CDR3 protein: CSALEVRAMETQYF

J gene: TRBJ1-2
V gene: TRBV7-9
CDR3 protein: CASTLPGAYYGYTF

J gene: TRBJ2-1
V gene: TRBV7-2
CDR3 protein: CASSFKIASGYNEQFF

J gene: TRBJ2-3
V gene: TRBV29-1
CDR3 protein: CSVHVSTDTQYF

J gene: TRBJ2-7
V gene: TRBV27
CDR3 protein: CASSPLRAGRWEQYF

J gene: TRBJ1-1
V gene: TRBV12-3/TRBV12-4
CDR3 protein: CASSPEVSEAFF